What follows are 14 T cell receptor beta chains derived from one specimen sequenced in a study of blood T cell repertoires in COVID-19 (dated by TCRdb to between 2020 and 2021). The library was prepared using the immunoSEQ multiplex PCR assay. The clones in this table, taken by TCRdb from immuneACCESS, are in-frame only. Not every clone is retained; where verified, under half of the shortfall comes from an unresolved V gene, and the cause of the rest is unknown. This sample lists approximately 210,000 clones; roughly 86% were detected once. The ten largest clonotypes hold roughly 7.6% of the sample. Sequencing was performed on peripheral blood. These receptor sequences come from a woman aged 45-65 years with active or convalescent COVID-19.

This clone was seen a handful of times. V usage is TRBV29-1 and J usage is TRBJ1-6; TRBD1 matches 8 bases. V lost 7 bases, J lost 4 bases, and 6 bases stayed unmatched. The CDR3 contains 14 residues. Germline V gives CDR1 SQVTM, CDR2 ANQGSEA. Here the CDR3 DNA reads TGCAGCGCCCAGACAGGGGAATATAATTCACCCCTCCACTTT. Its protein product is CSAQTGEYNSPLHF.

The CDR3 here is CASSAGTGVTTEAFF. In DNA, the CDR3 is TGTGCCAGCAGCGCCGGGACAGGGGTGACCACTGAAGCTTTCTTT. V gene TRBV9 combines with J gene TRBJ1-1; 10 bases agree with TRBD1. The junction had 6 bases not matched to a gene; V was cut back by 3 bases and J by 4 bases. The germline V gene encodes CDR1 SGDLS and CDR2 YYNGEE. This CDR3 region has 15 residues.

The V gene is TRBV28, the J gene TRBJ1-6; D gene uncertain. The V gene's germline CDR1 is MDHEN and CDR2 SYDVKM. The CDR3 runs to 11 residues. V was clipped by 8 bases and J by 10 bases, with 9 bases between them. CDR3 protein: CASREESPLHF. As DNA, the CDR3 is TGTGCCAGCCGTGAGGAGTCACCCCTCCACTTT. The full variable domain, in which reference TRBV28 and TRBJ1-6 provide the parts outside the CDR3, is DVKVTQSSRYLVKRTGEKVFLECVQDMDHENMFWYRQDPGLGLRLIYFSYDVKMKEKGDIPEGYSVSREKKERFSLILESASTNQTSMYLCASREESPLHFGNGTRLTVT.

The chain employs TRBV6-2 or TRBV6-3 and TRBJ2-1, with D maybe TRBD2 (5 bases). V was pared by 5 bases and J by 3 bases, with 8 bases between. The CDR3 is 13 residues long. Germline V gene data show CDR1 as MNHEY and CDR2 as SVGEGT. For the CDR3, the DNA is TGTGCCAGCAGTGAGGGATACTACAATGAGCAGTTCTTC. Residues: CASSEGYYNEQFF.

J is TRBJ2-4 and V is TRBV6-2 or TRBV6-3, with TRBD1 identical over 7 bases. Per the germline V gene, CDR1 is MNHEY and CDR2 is SVGEGT. The V gene end was trimmed by 4 bases and the J gene end by 7 bases; junction bases not matched to a gene: 7. The CDR3 has 14 residues. CDR3 coding DNA: TGTGCCAGCAGTTCCACGACAGGGTTGAACATTCAGTACTTC. Translated: CASSSTTGLNIQYF.

The rearrangement uses TRBV6-4 and TRBJ1-2, with TRBD1 as a possible D gene (6 bases). The CDR3 contains 13 residues. The germline V and J ends were trimmed by 6 bases and 7 bases, with 15 bases remaining between them. Germline lookup yields CDR1 MRHNA and CDR2 SNTAGT. CDR3 in DNA: TGTGCCAGCAGCCCAGCGGGGGCAGGTGGCTACACCTTC. Protein product: CASSPAGAGGYTF.

The rearrangement uses TRBV28 and TRBJ1-5; 7 bases fit TRBD1. With V trimmed by 8 bases and J by 2 bases, 6 bases remained unmatched. The germline V gene encodes CDR1 MDHEN and CDR2 SYDVKM. The CDR3 extends over 14 amino acids. This chain's CDR3 is CASGAGTGNQPQHF. DNA for the CDR3: TGTGCCAGCGGGGCCGGGACAGGCAATCAGCCCCAGCATTTT.

J is TRBJ1-6 and V is TRBV7-2; D possibly corresponds to TRBD1 (5 bases). V lost 2 bases, J lost 1 base, and 15 bases lay in between. Germline V gene data show CDR1 as SGHTA and CDR2 as FQGNSA. The CDR3 consists of 18 residues. The CDR3 DNA sequence: TGTGCCAGCAGCTTAAAGCGGGGGACGAGTTCCTATAATTCACCCCTCCACTTT. This gives the protein CASSLKRGTSSYNSPLHF.

This clone was detected only once. The CDR3 DNA reads as TGTGCCAGCAGCTTGGCAGGGGGCGAGGATACGCAGTATTTT. It encodes CASSLAGGEDTQYF. The V gene is TRBV7-9, the J gene TRBJ2-3; 8 bases agree with TRBD1. The junction had 5 bases not matched to a gene; V was cut back by 3 bases and J by 6 bases. The V gene's germline CDR1 is SEHNR and CDR2 FQNEAQ (reference sequence). The CDR3 is 14 residues long.

The chain joins TRBV7-9 to TRBJ1-1; D might be TRBD1 (6 bases). This CDR3 contains 13 residues. Germline CDR1 SEHNR, CDR2 FQNEAQ (reference sequence). V was clipped by 6 bases and J by 6 bases, with 14 bases between them. The CDR3 is CASSSFRGAEAFF. DNA for the CDR3: TGTGCCAGCAGTTCCTTCAGGGGTGCTGAAGCTTTCTTT. The variable domain in full, completed from reference TRBV7-9 and TRBJ1-1, reads DTGVSQNPRHKITKRGQNVTFRCDPISEHNRLYWYRQTLGQGPEFLTYFQNEAQLEKSRLLSDRFSAERPKGSFSTLEIQRTEQGDSAMYLCASSSFRGAEAFFGQGTRLTVV.

This clone was picked up one time. This rearrangement joins TRBV28 to TRBJ1-6; D remains unclear. V dropped 5 bases and J dropped 6 bases, with 11 bases sitting between them. This CDR3 is built from 14 residues. Germline V gene data show CDR1 as MDHEN and CDR2 as SYDVKM. The CDR3 DNA reads as TGTGCCAGCAGTCTAACGCTTTCTAATTCACCCCTCCACTTT. This encodes CASSLTLSNSPLHF.

The V call is TRBV5-6, the J call TRBJ2-1; TRBD2 matches at 9 bases. Trimming took 4 bases from V and 5 from J; bases not matched to a gene: 10. Germline CDR1 and CDR2: SGHDT and YYEEEE. This CDR3 has 16 amino acids. The CDR3 reads CASSGLGGRGNNEQFF. DNA of the CDR3: TGTGCCAGCAGCGGCCTGGGCGGGAGGGGGAACAATGAGCAGTTCTTC.

V and J are TRBV19 and TRBJ2-2; D perhaps matches TRBD2 (5 bases). Germline V gives CDR1 LNHDA, CDR2 SQIVND (reference sequence). The CDR3 is 13 amino acids. V lost 5 bases and J lost 4, with 8 bases in between. The CDR3 bases are TGTGCCAGTAGTGAGGGCGGCACCGGGGAGCTGTTTTTT. Its translation is CASSEGGTGELFF.

J is TRBJ1-1 and V is TRBV5-1; a weak D match, TRBD1 (5 bases). CDR3 length: 14 residues. V shed 3 bases and J shed 2 bases, with 11 bases lying between them. In germline, CDR1 is SGHRS, CDR2 YFSETQ. CDR3 region: CASSWGQVNTEAFF. In DNA form, the CDR3 reads TGCGCCAGCAGCTGGGGCCAGGTAAACACTGAAGCTTTCTTT.